These T cell receptor beta chains were read from a single sample in a study of T cells in Graves' hyperthyroidism and ophthalmopathy. Each CDR3 protein gets one entry after TCRdb re-called the multiplex PCR reads with MiXCR. The sample comprises fewer than 600,000 distinct CDR3 sequences, around 13% of which are singletons, and about 15% rests with the top ten. The sample comprised blood. These receptors were taken from a woman between 40 and 55 years old with Graves' hyperthyroidism. Both conserved end residues are part of each CDR3. D genes are given only for firm matches. The size entry is marked missing in some rows and otherwise reads once, few, many or a size class.

TRBD1 13 TRBJ2-5 few TRBV29-1 TGCAGCGTTGGCGGGACAGGGAGAGAGACCCAGTACTTC CSVGGTGRETQYF
NA 18 TRBJ2-6 NA TRBV6-1 TGTGCCAGCAGTGAAGCGCAGGGAACTTTCTCTGGGGCCAACGTCCTGACTTTC CASSEAQGTFSGANVLTF
TRBD1 14 TRBJ2-7 many TRBV28 TGTGCCAGCAGTCCCGGGACAGGGCCCTACGAGCAGTACTTC CASSPGTGPYEQYF
NA 15 TRBJ2-7 NA TRBV6-2/TRBV6-3 TGTGCCAGCAACCCCGCCGTCCTGCCTACCTACGAGCAGTACTTC CASNPAVLPTYEQYF
TRBD1 14 TRBJ1-1 NA TRBV3-1 TGTGCCAGCAGCCAAACGACAGGGTGGACTGAAGCTTTCTTT CASSQTTGWTEAFF
NA 13 TRBJ1-1 many TRBV30 TGTGCCTGGAGTGTAAGGATGAACACTGAAGCTTTCTTT CAWSVRMNTEAFF
TRBD1 14 TRBJ1-2 NA TRBV5-1 TGCGCCAGCAGCGGGGGACAGGCGGGGGATGGCTACACCTTC CASSGGQAGDGYTF
NA 12 TRBJ2-3 NA TRBV20-1 TGCAGTGCTAGAGTTCGGTCAGATACGCAGTATTTT CSARVRSDTQYF
TRBD1 14 TRBJ2-7 few TRBV4-1 TGCGCCAGCAGCCAAGACAGGGGGCGCAACGAGCAGTACTTC CASSQDRGRNEQYF
NA 14 TRBJ1-1 many TRBV6-1 TGTGCCAGCAGTCCCCCACAGGGTGGCACTGAAGCTTTCTTT CASSPPQGGTEAFF
NA 14 TRBJ2-6 NA TRBV28 TGTGCCAGCAGTGAGCACTCTGGGGCCAACGTCCTGACTTTC CASSEHSGANVLTF
NA 14 TRBJ2-7 many TRBV5-1 TGCGCCAGCAGCTTGGCCCTAGGCTTCTACGAGCAGTACTTC CASSLALGFYEQYF
NA 15 TRBJ2-5 many TRBV11-2 TGTGCCAGCAGCTTGTACACATCGCAGGGAAAGACCCAGTACTTC CASSLYTSQGKTQYF
NA 15 TRBJ2-3 NA TRBV19 TGTGCCAGTAGTATAGCGGGATCAGTGCCAGATACGCAGTATTTT CASSIAGSVPDTQYF
TRBD1 14 TRBJ2-2 NA TRBV6-1 TGTGCCAGCAGAACAGGGGGTAGCAGCGGGGAGCTGTTTTTT CASRTGGSSGELFF
TRBD2 13 TRBJ2-1 many TRBV20-1 TGCAGTGCTGGGATAGCGGGAGACGGTGAGCAGTTCTTC CSAGIAGDGEQFF
NA 15 TRBJ2-1 few TRBV24-1 TGTGCCACCAGCAATCCCGGGTCGGGCTACAATGAGCAGTTCTTC CATSNPGSGYNEQFF
NA 13 TRBJ1-5 few TRBV10-1 TGCGCCAGCAGTACAGGGTACGGCCAGCCCCAGCATTTT CASSTGYGQPQHF
NA 16 TRBJ2-7 many TRBV5-1 TGCGCCAGCAGTTCGATTGGGGGTTCTTCCTCGGGCGAGCAGTACTTC CASSSIGGSSSGEQYF
NA 15 TRBJ2-2 many TRBV30 TGTGCCTGGAACTCGGGGGCGAGTAGAACCGGGGAGCTGTTTTTT CAWNSGASRTGELFF
TRBD1 16 TRBJ2-3 many TRBV7-9 TGTGCCAGCAGCAACCGGGACAGGGTAACGACAGATACGCAGTATTTT CASSNRDRVTTDTQYF
NA 14 TRBJ2-3 few TRBV29-1 TGCAGCGTCGTCCGGACCCGAAGCACAGATACGCAGTATTTT CSVVRTRSTDTQYF
TRBD1 13 TRBJ2-7 many TRBV28 TGTGCCAGCATCGGTGACAGGGTCTACGAGCAGTACTTC CASIGDRVYEQYF
NA 16 TRBJ1-1 few TRBV9 TGTGCCAGCAGCGTAGCTGCGACAGGATCGGGCACTGAAGCTTTCTTT CASSVAATGSGTEAFF
NA 15 TRBJ2-1 many TRBV25-1 TGTGCCAGCAGTGATACCCAGGGGCGATACAATGAGCAGTTCTTC CASSDTQGRYNEQFF
NA 16 TRBJ2-5 many TRBV12-3/TRBV12-4 TGTGCCAGCAGTTTAGCGAAGCAGGGGGGAAAAGAGACCCAGTACTTC CASSLAKQGGKETQYF
TRBD2 15 TRBJ2-1 few TRBV4-1 TGCGCCAGCAGCCAAGATCTTCTAGCGGGAGCGGAGCAGTTCTTC CASSQDLLAGAEQFF
NA 13 TRBJ2-5 many TRBV29-1 TGCAGCGGAACGAAGTCAGGGTTCGAGACCCAGTACTTC CSGTKSGFETQYF
TRBD1 14 TRBJ1-1 many TRBV7-3 TGTGCCAGCAGCTTAAGGGGACAGGGCTCTGAAGCTTTCTTT CASSLRGQGSEAFF
TRBD1 13 TRBJ2-2 NA TRBV11-1 TGTGCCAGCTCGAACAGGGGGATCCGGGAGCTGTTTTTT CASSNRGIRELFF
TRBD2 16 TRBJ2-5 few TRBV28 TGTGCCAGCAGTACTCCGGGACTAGCGGGAGGCGAGACCCAGTACTTC CASSTPGLAGGETQYF
TRBD2 16 TRBJ2-5 few TRBV5-1 TGCGCCAGCAGCTCCGGGACTAGCGGGGCCCAAGAGACCCAGTACTTC CASSSGTSGAQETQYF
NA 13 TRBJ2-7 many TRBV3-1 TGTGCCAGCAGCCGAGGCAGAGGATACGAGCAGTACTTC CASSRGRGYEQYF
NA 16 TRBJ1-3 NA TRBV5-5 TGTGCCAGCAGCTTTCTCGGGGTGCCGTCTGGAAACACCATATATTTT CASSFLGVPSGNTIYF
NA 15 TRBJ2-3 many TRBV20-1 TGCAGTGCTAGTTTGAGGCGAGAGGGCACAGATACGCAGTATTTT CSASLRREGTDTQYF
NA 13 TRBJ2-7 many TRBV2 TGTGCCAGCAGTGAGACTTGGGGGGTCGAGCAGTACTTC CASSETWGVEQYF
NA 13 TRBJ2-2 few TRBV15 TGTGCCACCAGCGCCCAGGAGGCCGGGGAGCTGTTTTTT CATSAQEAGELFF
TRBD2 14 TRBJ2-1 NA TRBV4-1 TGCGCCAGCAGCCAAGGCGGGAGTTATGATGAGCAGTTCTTC CASSQGGSYDEQFF
NA 14 TRBJ1-2 many TRBV7-9 TGTGCCAGCAGCAGCCCGGGTCCCCTCTATGGCTACACCTTC CASSSPGPLYGYTF
TRBD2 15 TRBJ2-7 NA TRBV4-3 TGCGCCAGCAGCCAAGGTGCGCGGGAGGAGGACGAGCAGTACTTC CASSQGAREEDEQYF
NA 15 TRBJ2-2 once TRBV9 TGTGCCAGCAGCGGGGTCGGCTCGAACACCGGGGAGCTGTTTTTT CASSGVGSNTGELFF
NA 14 TRBJ1-1 many TRBV3-1 TGTGCCAGCAGCCAATATGCGGACGAGGTTAAAGCTTTCTTT CASSQYADEVKAFF
TRBD1 15 TRBJ1-5 many TRBV6-1 TGTGCCACCCTGGACAGGGGGCGCGGAGATCAGCCCCAGCATTTT CATLDRGRGDQPQHF
NA 16 TRBJ1-4 many TRBV28 TGTGCCAGCAGTTTATGGCCGGGCTTGGCTAATGAAAAACTGTTTTTT CASSLWPGLANEKLFF
TRBD1 16 TRBJ2-7 NA TRBV30 TGTGCCTGGAGCGCAGGGACAGGGGGATCTGGGGACGAGCAGTACTTC CAWSAGTGGSGDEQYF
TRBD2 18 TRBJ2-1 many TRBV18 TGTGCCAGCTCACCACGACTAGCGGGAGAAAGCTCCTACAATGAGCAGTTCTTC CASSPRLAGESSYNEQFF
TRBD2 16 TRBJ2-1 NA TRBV12-3/TRBV12-4 TGTGCCAGCAGCTTAGGGGCTAGCGGGGCGCCCAATGAGCAGTTCTTC CASSLGASGAPNEQFF
TRBD1 17 TRBJ1-3 NA TRBV10-3 TGTGCCATCAGTGAGTCTGCGAGACAGGGATCTGGAAACACCATATATTTT CAISESARQGSGNTIYF
TRBD1 18 TRBJ2-6 NA TRBV20-1 TGCAGTGCTAGAAGTCCGGGACAGGGTTCAGCTGGGGCCAACGTCCTGACTTTC CSARSPGQGSAGANVLTF
NA 15 TRBJ2-2 many TRBV5-4 TGTGCCAGCAGCTTGGGGGGATCTACTACCGGGGAGCTGTTTTTT CASSLGGSTTGELFF
NA 12 TRBJ2-1 NA TRBV11-2 TGTGCCAGCAGCCGTGAGCTTAGCGAGCAGTTCTTC CASSRELSEQFF
TRBD2 16 TRBJ2-5 NA TRBV5-1 TGCGCCAGCAGCGTTAAGACTAGCGGGAAACAAGAGACCCAGTACTTC CASSVKTSGKQETQYF
NA 13 TRBJ2-5 many TRBV28 TGTGCCAGCAGTTTTAGCGCCTCAGAGACCCAGTACTTC CASSFSASETQYF
NA 15 TRBJ1-3 many TRBV29-1 TGCAGCGTTGAAGAGAGGGGCAGGGCTGGAAACACCATATATTTT CSVEERGRAGNTIYF
TRBD1 13 TRBJ1-1 many TRBV2 TGTGCCACCCTGGACAGGGAGAACACTGAAGCTTTCTTT CATLDRENTEAFF
NA 16 TRBJ1-6 many TRBV3-1 TGTGCCAGCACCCCCGGGACTAGCTCCTATAATTCACCCCTCCACTTT CASTPGTSSYNSPLHF
NA 14 TRBJ2-7 few TRBV10-3 TGTGCCATCAGTGAGTCTCAGAGGGGGGACGAGCAGTACTTC CAISESQRGDEQYF